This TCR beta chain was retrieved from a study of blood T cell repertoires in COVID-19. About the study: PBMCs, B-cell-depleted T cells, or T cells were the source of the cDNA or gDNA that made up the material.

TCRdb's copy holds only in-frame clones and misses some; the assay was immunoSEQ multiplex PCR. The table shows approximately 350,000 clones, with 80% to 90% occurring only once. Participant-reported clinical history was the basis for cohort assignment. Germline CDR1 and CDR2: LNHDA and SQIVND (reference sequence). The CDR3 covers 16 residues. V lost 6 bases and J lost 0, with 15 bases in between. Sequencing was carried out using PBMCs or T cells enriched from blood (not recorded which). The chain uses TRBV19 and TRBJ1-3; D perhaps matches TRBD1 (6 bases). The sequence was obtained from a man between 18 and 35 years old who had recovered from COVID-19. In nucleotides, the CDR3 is TGTGCCAGTAGGACCCGGGACACCTTCTCTGGAAACACCATATATTTT. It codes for CASRTRDTFSGNTIYF.